The 6 T cell receptor beta chains given below trace back to one sample, sequenced in a study of cytomegalovirus exposure and HLA in healthy donors. Produced via immunoSEQ multiplex PCR; TCRdb's table is partial and in-frame only. Of some 60,000 clones in the sample, 90% to 97% were seen once. Sequencing input: PBMCs. The receptor set was obtained from a man younger than 30 in good health and CMV-seronegative.

V is TRBV5-1 and J is TRBJ2-1; D unclear. Trimming removed 2 bases at V and 1 base at J, with 13 bases between. Germline assignment: CDR1 SGHRS and CDR2 YFSETQ. The CDR3 runs 16 residues. This CDR3 is CASSFYASFSYNEQFF. DNA for the CDR3: TGCGCCAGCAGCTTTTATGCTAGTTTTTCCTACAATGAGCAGTTCTTC. The full variable domain, with the rest looked up from reference TRBV5-1 and TRBJ2-1, is KAGVTQTPRYLIKTRGQQVTLSCSPISGHRSVSWYQQTPGQGLQFLFEYFSETQRNKGNFPGRFSGRQFSNSRSEMNVSTLELGDSALYLCASSFYASFSYNEQFFGPGTRLTVL.

This clone was counted once. The chain combines TRBV5-1 with TRBJ2-1, with a possible D match to TRBD2 (5 bases). This CDR3 contains 13 residues. From germline, CDR1 is SGHRS and CDR2 YFSETQ. V was cut by 3 bases and J by 4 bases, with 8 bases left in between. This CDR3 reads CASSYRGYNEQFF. The CDR3 region has the DNA TGCGCCAGCAGCTACCGGGGATACAATGAGCAGTTCTTC.

The chain links TRBV28 to TRBJ1-2; D perhaps matches TRBD1 (5 bases). The CDR3 is made up of 12 amino acids. V shed 7 bases and J shed 6 bases, with 12 bases lying between them. Germline CDR1 is MDHEN and CDR2 is SYDVKM. CDR3 nucleotide sequence: TGTGCCAGCACCATTGGGGGGAATGGCTACACCTTC. Encoded protein: CASTIGGNGYTF.

The V and J genes are TRBV27 and TRBJ2-5; perhaps TRBD2 as D (5 bases). Per germline, CDR1 MNHEY and CDR2 SMNVEV (reference sequence). V lost 2 bases and J lost 9, with 13 bases in between. The CDR3 has 13 residues. CDR3: CASSLTETGAQYF. CDR3 bases: TGTGCCAGCAGTTTAACCGAGACCGGGGCCCAGTACTTC.

This chain uses TRBV4-3 with TRBJ2-1; 9 bases align to TRBD2. Germline CDR1 and CDR2: LGHNA and YSLEER. This CDR3 region has 15 residues. V shed 1 base and J 4 bases; nucleotides not matched to a gene: 2. The CDR3 loop reads CASSQGTSEYNEQFF. The CDR3 coding sequence is TGCGCCAGCAGCCAAGGGACTAGCGAGTACAATGAGCAGTTCTTC.

In regard to this clone: A junction end diverges from the germline sequence, so it may reflect a read error. The gene calls are TRBV27 and TRBJ1-4; perhaps TRBD1 as D (6 bases). CDR1 and CDR2 from the germline V gene are MNHEY and SMNVEV (reference sequence). CDR3 size: 14 residues. CDR3 sequence: CASSLSAGGQWALF. CDR3 DNA sequence: TGTGCCAGCAGTTTATCGGCCGGAGGACAGTGGGCCTTATTT.